This entry is about one T cell receptor (beta chain). This entry comes from a study of T cells in Graves' hyperthyroidism and ophthalmopathy. CDR1 is KGHDR, CDR2 SFDVKD, per germline. The CDR3 contains 12 residues. V lost 9 bases and J lost 3, with 7 bases in between. Disease duration under 2 months; hyperthyroidism patients were aged 18 to 65. RNA transcripts were the template for amplifying TCR beta CDR3 regions. The HTBI primer set served for first-round RT-PCR of the TCR CDR3. TCRdb re-derived calls from the multiplex PCR reads in MiXCR, one entry per CDR3 protein. Seen here are hundreds of thousands of distinct CDR3 sequences, around 42% observed once, and the top ten hold 8.2%.

The TCR sequence derives from a woman in her late teens or twenties with Graves' hyperthyroidism. Material: peripheral blood or thyroid tissue (not recorded which). The chain links TRBV24-1 to TRBJ2-2; D remains ambiguous. Written as DNA, the CDR3 is TGTGCCACCTGCAGCGACACCGGGGAGCTGTTTTTT. Residues: CATCSDTGELFF.